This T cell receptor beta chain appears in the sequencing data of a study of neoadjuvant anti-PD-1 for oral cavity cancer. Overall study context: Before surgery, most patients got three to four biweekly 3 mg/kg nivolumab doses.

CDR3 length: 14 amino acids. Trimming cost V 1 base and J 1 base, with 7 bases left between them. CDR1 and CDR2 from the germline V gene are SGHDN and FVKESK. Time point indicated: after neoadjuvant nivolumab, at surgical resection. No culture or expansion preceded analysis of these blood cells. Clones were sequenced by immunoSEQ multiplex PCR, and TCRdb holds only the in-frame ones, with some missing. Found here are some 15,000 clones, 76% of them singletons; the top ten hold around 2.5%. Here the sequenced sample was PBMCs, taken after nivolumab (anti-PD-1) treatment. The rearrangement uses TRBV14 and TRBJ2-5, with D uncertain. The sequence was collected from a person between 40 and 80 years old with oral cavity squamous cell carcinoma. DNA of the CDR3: TGTGCCAGCAGCCAAGCGGGCCTCCAAGAGACCCAGTACTTC. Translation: CASSQAGLQETQYF.